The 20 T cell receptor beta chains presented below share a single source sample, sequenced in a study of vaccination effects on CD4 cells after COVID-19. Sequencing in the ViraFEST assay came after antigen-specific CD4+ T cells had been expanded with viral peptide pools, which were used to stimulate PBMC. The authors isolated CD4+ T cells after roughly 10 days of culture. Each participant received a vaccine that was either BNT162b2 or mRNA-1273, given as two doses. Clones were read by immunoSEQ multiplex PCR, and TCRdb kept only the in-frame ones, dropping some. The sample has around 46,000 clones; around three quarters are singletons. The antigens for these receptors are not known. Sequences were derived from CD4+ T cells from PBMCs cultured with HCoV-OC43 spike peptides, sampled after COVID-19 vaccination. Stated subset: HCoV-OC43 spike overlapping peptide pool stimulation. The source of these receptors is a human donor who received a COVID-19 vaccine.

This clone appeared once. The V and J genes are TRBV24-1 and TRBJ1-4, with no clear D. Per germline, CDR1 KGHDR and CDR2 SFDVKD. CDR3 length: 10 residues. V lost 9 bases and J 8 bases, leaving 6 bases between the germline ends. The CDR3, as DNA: TGTGCCACCCCGGCCGAAAAACTGTTTTTT. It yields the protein CATPAEKLFF.

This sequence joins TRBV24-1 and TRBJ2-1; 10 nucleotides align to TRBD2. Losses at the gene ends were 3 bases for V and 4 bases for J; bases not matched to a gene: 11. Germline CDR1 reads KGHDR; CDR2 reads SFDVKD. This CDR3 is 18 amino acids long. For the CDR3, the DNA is TGTGCCACCAGTGATCCTACTAGCGGGGAGGCCCTGTACAATGAGCAGTTCTTC. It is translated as CATSDPTSGEALYNEQFF.

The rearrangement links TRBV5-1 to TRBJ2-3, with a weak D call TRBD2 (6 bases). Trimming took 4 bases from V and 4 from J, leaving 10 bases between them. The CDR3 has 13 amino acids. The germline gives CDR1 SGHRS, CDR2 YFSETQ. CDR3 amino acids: CASSVRRADTQYF. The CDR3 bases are TGCGCCAGCAGCGTGAGGAGGGCAGATACGCAGTATTTT. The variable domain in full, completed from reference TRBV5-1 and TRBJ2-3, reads KAGVTQTPRYLIKTRGQQVTLSCSPISGHRSVSWYQQTPGQGLQFLFEYFSETQRNKGNFPGRFSGRQFSNSRSEMNVSTLELGDSALYLCASSVRRADTQYFGPGTRLTVL.

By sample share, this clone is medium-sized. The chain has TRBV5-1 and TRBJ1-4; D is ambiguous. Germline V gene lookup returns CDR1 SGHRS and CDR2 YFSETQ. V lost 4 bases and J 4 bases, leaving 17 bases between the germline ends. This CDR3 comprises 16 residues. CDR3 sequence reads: CASSLNGATRNEKLFF. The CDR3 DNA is TGCGCCAGCAGCCTAAATGGCGCGACGCGTAATGAAAAACTGTTTTTT.

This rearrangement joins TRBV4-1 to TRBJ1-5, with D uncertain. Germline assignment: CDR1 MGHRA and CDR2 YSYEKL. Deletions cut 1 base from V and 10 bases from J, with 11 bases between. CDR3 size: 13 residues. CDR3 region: CASSQVVGQPQHF. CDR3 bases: TGCGCCAGCAGCCAAGTTGTGGGCCAACCCCAGCATTTT.

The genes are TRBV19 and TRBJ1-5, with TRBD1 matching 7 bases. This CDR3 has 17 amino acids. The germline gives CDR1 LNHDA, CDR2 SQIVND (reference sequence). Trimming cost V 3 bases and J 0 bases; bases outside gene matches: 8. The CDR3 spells CASSIDRVGNSNQPQHF. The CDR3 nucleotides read TGTGCCAGTAGTATTGACAGGGTAGGAAATAGCAATCAGCCCCAGCATTTT.

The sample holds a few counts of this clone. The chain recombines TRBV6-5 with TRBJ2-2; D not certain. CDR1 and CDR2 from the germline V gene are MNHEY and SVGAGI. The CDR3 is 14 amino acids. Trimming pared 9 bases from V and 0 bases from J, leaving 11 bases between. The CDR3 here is CASSAVANTGELFF. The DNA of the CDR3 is TGTGCCAGTTCCGCAGTAGCGAACACCGGGGAGCTGTTTTTT.

The CDR3 region has the DNA TGTGCCAGCAGCACACAGGGACTTCACTACGAGCAGTACTTC. It specifies CASSTQGLHYEQYF. The genes are TRBV5-4 and TRBJ2-7; the D gene could be TRBD1 or TRBD2 (6 bases each). Germline CDR1 is SGHNT and CDR2 is YYREEE (reference sequence). The CDR3 sequence is 14 residues long. Trimming removed 4 bases from V and 3 bases from J, with 14 bases in between. Full variable domain (rest looked up from reference TRBV5-4 and TRBJ2-7): ETGVTQSPTHLIKTRGQQVTLRCSSQSGHNTVSWYQQALGQGPQFIFQYYREEENGRGNFPPRFSGLQFPNYSSELNVNALELDDSALYLCASSTQGLHYEQYFGPGTRLTVT.

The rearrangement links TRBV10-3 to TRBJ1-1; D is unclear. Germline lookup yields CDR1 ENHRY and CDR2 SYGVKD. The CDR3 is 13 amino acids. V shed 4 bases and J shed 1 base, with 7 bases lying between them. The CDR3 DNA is TGTGCCATCAGTGCGTGGCAGAACACTGAAGCTTTCTTT. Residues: CAISAWQNTEAFF.

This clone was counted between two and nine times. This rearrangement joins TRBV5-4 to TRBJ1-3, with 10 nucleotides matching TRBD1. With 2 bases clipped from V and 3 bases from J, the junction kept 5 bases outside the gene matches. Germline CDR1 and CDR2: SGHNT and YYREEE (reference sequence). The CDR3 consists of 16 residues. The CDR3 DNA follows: TGTGCCAGCAGCTTAGGCGACAGGGGGCTTGGAAACACCATATATTTT. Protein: CASSLGDRGLGNTIYF.

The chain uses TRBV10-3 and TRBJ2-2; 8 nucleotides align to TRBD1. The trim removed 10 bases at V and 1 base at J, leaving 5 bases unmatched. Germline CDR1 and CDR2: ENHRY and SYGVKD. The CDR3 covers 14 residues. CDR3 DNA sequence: TGTGCCAGTACCGGGACAGGGAACACCGGGGAGCTGTTTTTT. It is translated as CASTGTGNTGELFF.

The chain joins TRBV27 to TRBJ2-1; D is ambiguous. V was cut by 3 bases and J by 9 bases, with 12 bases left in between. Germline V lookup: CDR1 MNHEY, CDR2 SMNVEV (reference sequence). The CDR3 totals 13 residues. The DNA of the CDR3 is TGTGCCAGCAGTTTGACACGGCAGACTGAGCAGTTCTTC. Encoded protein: CASSLTRQTEQFF.

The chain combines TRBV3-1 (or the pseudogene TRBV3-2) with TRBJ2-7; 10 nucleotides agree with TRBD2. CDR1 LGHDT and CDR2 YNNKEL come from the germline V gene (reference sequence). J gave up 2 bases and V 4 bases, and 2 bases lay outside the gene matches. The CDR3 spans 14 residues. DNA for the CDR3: TGTGCCAGCAGCCTAAGCGGGGGGGCCTACGAGCAGTACTTC. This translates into CASSLSGGAYEQYF.

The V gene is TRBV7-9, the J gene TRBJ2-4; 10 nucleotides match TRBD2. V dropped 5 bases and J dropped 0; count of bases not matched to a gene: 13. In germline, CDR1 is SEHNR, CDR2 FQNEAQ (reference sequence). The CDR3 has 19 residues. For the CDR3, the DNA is TGTGCCAGCAGCCCGAGACTAGCGGGCGGGTATTTAGCCAAAAACATTCAGTACTTC. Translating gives CASSPRLAGGYLAKNIQYF.

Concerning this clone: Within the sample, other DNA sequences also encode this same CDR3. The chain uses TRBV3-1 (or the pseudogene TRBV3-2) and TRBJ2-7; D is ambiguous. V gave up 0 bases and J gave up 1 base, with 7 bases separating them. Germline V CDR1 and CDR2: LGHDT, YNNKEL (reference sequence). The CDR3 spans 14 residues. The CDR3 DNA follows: TGTGCCAGCAGCCAAGAGGGCGGATCCTACGAGCAGTACTTC. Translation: CASSQEGGSYEQYF.

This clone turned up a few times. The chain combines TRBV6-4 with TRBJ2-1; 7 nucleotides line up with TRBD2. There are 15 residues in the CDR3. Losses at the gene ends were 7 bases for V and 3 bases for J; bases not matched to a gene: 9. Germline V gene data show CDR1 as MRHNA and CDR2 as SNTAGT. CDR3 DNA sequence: TGTGCCAGCAATACCCTAGCGGTTTTCTACAATGAGCAGTTCTTC. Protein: CASNTLAVFYNEQFF.

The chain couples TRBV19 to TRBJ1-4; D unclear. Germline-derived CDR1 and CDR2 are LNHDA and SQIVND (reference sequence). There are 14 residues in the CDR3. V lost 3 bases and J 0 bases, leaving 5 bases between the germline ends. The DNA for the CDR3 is TGTGCCAGTAGTATCAGAGCAACTAATGAAAAACTGTTTTTT. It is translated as CASSIRATNEKLFF.

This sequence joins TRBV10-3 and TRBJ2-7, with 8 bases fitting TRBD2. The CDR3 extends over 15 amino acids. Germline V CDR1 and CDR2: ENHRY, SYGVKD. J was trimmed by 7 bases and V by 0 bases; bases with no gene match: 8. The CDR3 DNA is TGTGCCATCAGTGAGTCCGGGGGGGGGCCGCGGGAGCAGTACTTC. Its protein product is CAISESGGGPREQYF.

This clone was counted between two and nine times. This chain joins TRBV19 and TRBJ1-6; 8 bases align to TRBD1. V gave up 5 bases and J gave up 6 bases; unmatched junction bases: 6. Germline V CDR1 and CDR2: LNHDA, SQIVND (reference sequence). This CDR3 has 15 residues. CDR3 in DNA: TGTGCCAGTAGTTCGGACAGGGCGGGTAATTCACCCCTCCACTTT. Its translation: CASSSDRAGNSPLHF.

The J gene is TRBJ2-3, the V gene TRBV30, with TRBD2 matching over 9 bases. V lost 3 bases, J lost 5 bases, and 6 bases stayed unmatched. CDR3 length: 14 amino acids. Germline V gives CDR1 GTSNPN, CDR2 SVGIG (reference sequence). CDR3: CAWRTSGGLDTQYF. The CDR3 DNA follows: TGTGCCTGGAGGACGAGCGGGGGGTTAGATACGCAGTATTTT.